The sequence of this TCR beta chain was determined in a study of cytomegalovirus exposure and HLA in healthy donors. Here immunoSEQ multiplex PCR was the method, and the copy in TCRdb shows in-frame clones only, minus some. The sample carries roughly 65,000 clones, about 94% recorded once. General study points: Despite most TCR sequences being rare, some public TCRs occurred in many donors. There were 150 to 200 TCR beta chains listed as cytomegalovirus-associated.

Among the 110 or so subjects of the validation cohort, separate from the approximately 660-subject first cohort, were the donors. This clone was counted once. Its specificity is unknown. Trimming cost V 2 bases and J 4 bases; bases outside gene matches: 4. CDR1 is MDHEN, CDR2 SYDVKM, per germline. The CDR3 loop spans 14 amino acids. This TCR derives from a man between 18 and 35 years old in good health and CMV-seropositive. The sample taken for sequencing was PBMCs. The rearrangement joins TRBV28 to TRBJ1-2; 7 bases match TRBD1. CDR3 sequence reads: CASSLENRGYGYTF. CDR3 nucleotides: TGTGCCAGCAGTTTAGAAAACAGGGGCTATGGCTACACCTTC.